The 17 T cell receptor beta chains listed next were all sequenced from one sample in a study of beta chain features in type 1 diabetes. Study results and caveats: The study found moderately but significantly shorter TCRB CDR3s in all four CD4+ subsets of Type 1 diabetes patients.

TCRB transcripts that were expressed got sequenced, as all of the isolated RNA had been reverse transcribed. Sequencing was performed with immunoSEQ multiplex PCR; in TCRdb, only in-frame clones are kept and a portion is missing. The data hold 280,000 or so clones, with approximately 16% observed a single time. These receptors have no known antigen. Sequenced sample: naive CD4+ T cells from blood. The receptors were sampled from a man aged 18 to 30 with type 1 diabetes.

This sequence joins TRBV5-4 and TRBJ2-1, with 7 bases aligning to TRBD1. V was clipped by 2 bases and J by 9 bases; unmatched bases: 11. This CDR3 spans 15 amino acids. Per the germline V gene, CDR1 is SGHNT and CDR2 is YYREEE (reference sequence). The CDR3 reads CASSLTGQAGGEQFF. DNA for the CDR3: TGTGCCAGCAGCTTAACAGGACAGGCAGGGGGTGAGCAGTTCTTC. The variable domain in full, with the rest retrieved from reference TRBV5-4 and TRBJ2-1, is ETGVTQSPTHLIKTRGQQVTLRCSSQSGHNTVSWYQQALGQGPQFIFQYYREEENGRGNFPPRFSGLQFPNYSSELNVNALELDDSALYLCASSLTGQAGGEQFFGPGTRLTVL.

The rearrangement joins TRBV11-2 to TRBJ1-5; D might be TRBD1 (5 bases). The CDR3 covers 14 residues. V lost 0 bases and J lost 6, with 9 bases in between. Germline assignment: CDR1 SGHAT and CDR2 FQNNGV. CDR3 in DNA: TGTGCCAGCAGCTTAGATGGGGGGGGTCAGCCCCAGCATTTT. Its protein product is CASSLDGGGQPQHF.

This clone turned up a few times. This chain joins TRBV5-1 and TRBJ1-2; unclear D gene. Per germline, CDR1 SGHRS and CDR2 YFSETQ. V was pared by 3 bases and J by 0 bases, with 6 bases between. There are 13 residues in the CDR3. CDR3 DNA sequence: TGCGCCAGCAGCTCACAAGCTAACTATGGCTACACCTTC. It codes for CASSSQANYGYTF.

This chain connects TRBV15 to TRBJ1-6, with 8 nucleotides matching TRBD1. V lost 1 base, J lost 6 bases, and 8 bases stayed unmatched. Germline lookup yields CDR1 LNHNV and CDR2 YYDKDF (reference sequence). The CDR3 has 17 residues. The CDR3 DNA follows: TGTGCCACCAGCAGAGGGGACAGGATAAGAAGTAATTCACCCCTCCACTTT. This codes for CATSRGDRIRSNSPLHF. Looking up the rest from reference TRBV15 and TRBJ1-6 gives the full variable domain: DAMVIQNPRYQVTQFGKPVTLSCSQTLNHNVMYWYQQKSSQAPKLLFHYYDKDFNNEADTPDNFQSRRPNTSFCFLDIRSPGLGDTAMYLCATSRGDRIRSNSPLHFGNGTRLTVT.

V is TRBV6-5 and J is TRBJ2-4; D perhaps matches TRBD2 (7 bases). Germline-derived CDR1 and CDR2 are MNHEY and SVGAGI. The CDR3 is 16 amino acids. Trimming removed 4 bases at V and 5 bases at J, with 18 bases between. The CDR3 bases are TGTGCCAGCAGTTCAGGGAGGGGGGGCCGGGAAAACATTCAGTACTTC. Translated: CASSSGRGGRENIQYF.

This clone was observed a few times. The rearrangement uses TRBV7-2 and TRBJ2-3, with D perhaps TRBD1 (5 bases). Germline V gene sequence: CDR1 SGHTA, CDR2 FQGNSA. Trimming took 1 base from V and 8 from J, leaving 10 bases between them. The CDR3 loop spans 13 amino acids. The CDR3 reads CASSLDQGATQYF. The CDR3 bases are TGTGCCAGCAGCTTAGATCAGGGCGCTACGCAGTATTTT. The full variable domain, in which reference TRBV7-2 and TRBJ2-3 provide the parts outside the CDR3, is GAGVSQSPSNKVTEKGKDVELRCDPISGHTALYWYRQSLGQGLEFLIYFQGNSAPDKSGLPSDRFSAERTGGSVSTLTIQRTQQEDSAVYLCASSLDQGATQYFGPGTRLTVL.

This clone was seen only a few times. This rearrangement joins TRBV2 to TRBJ1-5; a weak D match, TRBD1 (5 bases). CDR1 and CDR2 (germline): SNHLY, FYNNEI. This CDR3 is built from 16 residues. V was clipped by 8 bases and J by 3 bases, with 20 bases between them. Here the CDR3 reads CASLIPMGQINQPQHF. In nucleotides, the CDR3 is TGTGCCAGCTTAATCCCCATGGGGCAGATCAATCAGCCCCAGCATTTT.

The chain couples TRBV30 to TRBJ1-1; D is unclear. CDR3 length: 15 amino acids. Germline V CDR1 and CDR2: GTSNPN, SVGIG (reference sequence). The germline V and J ends were trimmed by 3 bases and 1 base, with 15 bases remaining between them. CDR3 nucleotides: TGTGCCTGGAGGACGTGGGAGGGAAGGAACACTGAAGCTTTCTTT. It codes for CAWRTWEGRNTEAFF. Full variable domain (remainder filled in from reference TRBV30 and TRBJ1-1): SQTIHQWPATLVQPVGSPLSLECTVEGTSNPNLYWYRQAAGRGLQLLFYSVGIGQISSEVPQNLSASRPQDRQFILSSKKLLLSDSGFYLCAWRTWEGRNTEAFFGQGTRLTVV.

The chain is built from TRBV29-1 and TRBJ2-3, with 9 bases lining up with TRBD1. The CDR3 runs to 19 residues. The J segment lost 4 bases and the V segment lost 3 bases, leaving 20 bases of the junction unmatched. Germline V CDR1 and CDR2: SQVTM, ANQGSEA. Written as DNA, the CDR3 is TGCAGCGTTGAGAGGTCGGGACAGGGTCGCGCCGGGGGTGCAGATACGCAGTATTTT. Translation gives CSVERSGQGRAGGADTQYF.

This chain uses TRBV28 with TRBJ2-6; D is perhaps TRBD2 (6 bases). CDR1 is MDHEN, CDR2 SYDVKM, per germline. V was cut by 7 bases and J by 2 bases, with 15 bases left in between. The CDR3 length is 16 residues. The CDR3 protein is CASIPTGVPGANVLTF. Written as DNA, the CDR3 is TGTGCCAGCATCCCGACGGGGGTCCCTGGGGCCAACGTCCTGACTTTC.

This clone was picked up one time. V is TRBV4-2 and J is TRBJ2-3; 10 bases are shared with TRBD2. The length of the CDR3 is 20 residues. Trimming at V came to 4 bases and at J to 2 bases, leaving 18 bases not matched to a gene. CDR1 LGHNA and CDR2 YNFKEQ come from the germline V gene. CDR3 protein: CASSRKWARASGSATDTQYF. The CDR3 DNA sequence: TGTGCCAGCAGCCGCAAGTGGGCGCGAGCTAGCGGGAGTGCCACAGATACGCAGTATTTT.

The table lists this clone with a few counts. This chain connects TRBV11-2 to TRBJ2-3; 8 bases are a match to TRBD1. V lost 4 bases and J lost 2; bases outside the gene matches: 2. The CDR3 is 14 residues long. Looked up from germline, CDR1 is SGHAT and CDR2 is FQNNGV. CDR3 sequence reads: CASSWDRLTDTQYF. CDR3 nucleotides: TGTGCCAGCAGCTGGGACAGGCTCACAGATACGCAGTATTTT.

The chain links TRBV27 to TRBJ2-3; 8 bases line up with TRBD2. The V gene's germline CDR1 is MNHEY and CDR2 SMNVEV (reference sequence). Trimming took 5 bases from V and 2 from J; bases not matched to a gene: 15. The CDR3 is made up of 18 amino acids. The CDR3, as DNA: TGTGCCAGCAGTCGTACCCGAGGCAGCGGGAGATTCACAGATACGCAGTATTTT. It encodes CASSRTRGSGRFTDTQYF.

This rearrangement joins TRBV18 to TRBJ1-2; 9 bases match TRBD1. CDR3 length equals 15 residues. The V gene's germline CDR1 is KGHSH and CDR2 LQKENI. V shed 3 bases, J shed 5 bases, and the junction held 7 bases outside the gene matches. The CDR3 region is CASSPKQGARYGYTF. The CDR3 DNA reads TGTGCCAGCTCACCTAAACAGGGGGCAAGATATGGCTACACCTTC.

The V and J genes are TRBV11-2 and TRBJ2-5; 7 positions agree with TRBD1. Trimming cost V 7 bases and J 4 bases; bases outside gene matches: 12. Germline V gene lookup returns CDR1 SGHAT and CDR2 FQNNGV. The CDR3 totals 15 residues. The CDR3 DNA reads as TGTGCCAGCAAGTCGGTTTACGGACAGGTAGAGACCCAGTACTTC. Its translation is CASKSVYGQVETQYF.

This clone occurred a few times. The gene calls are TRBV9 and TRBJ2-2, with D possibly TRBD2 on 5 matching bases. V shed 3 bases and J shed 3 bases, with 9 bases lying between them. The germline gives CDR1 SGDLS, CDR2 YYNGEE. The CDR3 has 14 residues. CDR3 residues: CASSGRIDTGELFF. CDR3 coding DNA: TGTGCCAGCAGCGGGAGGATAGACACCGGGGAGCTGTTTTTT. Using reference TRBV9 and TRBJ2-2 for the parts outside the CDR3, the full variable domain is DSGVTQTPKHLITATGQRVTLRCSPRSGDLSVYWYQQSLDQGLQFLIQYYNGEERAKGNILERFSAQQFPDLHSELNLSSLELGDSALYFCASSGRIDTGELFFGEGSRLTVL.

This clone was recorded a few times. The rearrangement links TRBV19 to TRBJ1-2, with D possibly matching TRBD1 (6 bases). Germline V gene lookup returns CDR1 LNHDA and CDR2 SQIVND (reference sequence). Trimming left V 5 bases short and J 4 bases short, with 11 bases between. This CDR3 is built from 13 residues. The CDR3 loop reads CASSALDSYGYTF. The CDR3 DNA reads as TGTGCCAGTAGTGCGTTGGACAGCTATGGCTACACCTTC.